The present TCR beta chain was sequenced within a study of T cells in localized non-small cell lung cancer. Points from the study as a whole: A median of around 57 clones ranked among the top 100 in tumor appeared in adjacent lung. It remains possible that heterogeneity exists, since only one tumor region was sequenced. Adjacent uninvolved lung had the highest clonality, suggesting focused antigen responses.

Only in-frame clones appear in the TCRdb table, and some are missing; sequencing was by immunoSEQ multiplex PCR. Among 20,000 to 25,000 clones listed, roughly 92% were seen once. About this clone: The antigen is unknown.

The sample in question was peripheral blood, obtained before any cancer treatment. This sequence originates from a woman between 35 and 70 years old with stage I lung adenocarcinoma.

CDR3 in amino acids: CASSLYSEGSPLHF. CDR3 nucleotides: TGCGCCAGCAGCTTGTACAGCGAGGGTTCACCCCTCCACTTT. The genes are TRBV5-1 and TRBJ1-6; D ambiguous. V lost 1 base, J lost 9 bases, and 11 bases lay in between. The CDR3 contains 14 residues. The germline CDR1 and CDR2 sequences are SGHRS and YFSETQ.